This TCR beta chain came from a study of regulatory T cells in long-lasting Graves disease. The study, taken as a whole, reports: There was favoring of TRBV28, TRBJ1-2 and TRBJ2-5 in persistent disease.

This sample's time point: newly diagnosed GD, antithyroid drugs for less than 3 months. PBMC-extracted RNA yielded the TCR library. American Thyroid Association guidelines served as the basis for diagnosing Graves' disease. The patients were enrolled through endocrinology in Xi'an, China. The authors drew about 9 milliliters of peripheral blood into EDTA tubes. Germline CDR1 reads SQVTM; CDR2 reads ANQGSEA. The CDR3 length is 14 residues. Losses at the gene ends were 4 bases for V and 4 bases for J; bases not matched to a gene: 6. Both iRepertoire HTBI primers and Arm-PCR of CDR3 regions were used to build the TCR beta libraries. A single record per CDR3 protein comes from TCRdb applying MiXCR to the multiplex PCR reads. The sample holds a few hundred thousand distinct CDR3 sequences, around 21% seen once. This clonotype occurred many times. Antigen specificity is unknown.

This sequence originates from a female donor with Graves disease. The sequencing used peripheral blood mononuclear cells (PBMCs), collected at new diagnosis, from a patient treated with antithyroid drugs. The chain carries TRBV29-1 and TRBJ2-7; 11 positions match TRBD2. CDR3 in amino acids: CSVVLAGGSYEQYF. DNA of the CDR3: TGCAGCGTTGTGCTAGCGGGGGGTTCTTACGAGCAGTACTTC.